This note documents a single T cell receptor (beta chain) sequence. This clonotype was detected a few times. Its antigen remains undetermined. Base-call qualities are not available, and no considerably larger clone is one nucleotide away. The CDR3 sequence holds 16 residues, the cysteine and phenylalanine included. Left in the record is the CDR3 DNA by itself, 48 bases read in frame from the first base. Sequences PRHDT (CDR1) and FYEKMQ (CDR2) are obtained from the germline V gene (reference sequence). Germline trimming amounts to 4 bases on V and 2 bases on J, with 10 as the count of junction bases outside the gene matches. The TCR beta CDR3 regions were amplified from RNA transcripts. The TCR CDR3 was subjected to a first round of RT-PCR using the HTBI primer set and the Qiagen OneStep RT-PCR kit. Libraries were constructed in a second round of multiplex PCR, after which size selection and purification were carried out. Libraries were sequenced paired-end with 100 bp reads on an Illumina HiSeq2000. The authors processed their data as follows. SOAPnuke was used to process the raw data, removing reads that contained adapters or uncalled bases, had a mean Phred below 15, or lacked an exact match to the constant primer or identifier. High-quality paired reads were merged using COPE v1.2.5, and each unique nucleotide sequence was defined as a clonotype. MiTCR v1.1 was used to align clonotypes to the IMGT TRBV, TRBD and TRBJ reference segments. Only V-J combinations with frequency above 0.0001, covering 99.2% of repertoires, were analysed. A TCS score was defined as the ratio of F50 (clonal expansion) to E x V (chaos), with BLOSUM62-based TCRdist applied between CDR3 peptides within each V-J. Welch's t-statistics and random forest reduced around 520 V-J features to 10 to 15, which were used in a naive Bayes classifier (R e1071). TCRdb trimmed public reads at Q25 via fastp, called clones via MiXCR and kept in-frame beta chains. Records with the same CDR3 protein are collapsed into one entry carrying the most frequent genes and DNA. V and J calls and clone size were set by TCRdb, not the authors. Within this sample are 550,000 to 600,000 distinct CDR3 sequences, with roughly 17% of them counted one time only. The ten most abundant clones make up approximately 18% of the sample.

These data are taken from a study of T cells in Graves' hyperthyroidism and ophthalmopathy (dated by TCRdb to 2018 to 2020). For context, the study as a whole: Peripheral blood was sampled at the time of initial diagnosis, prior to any treatment. To identify distinguishing TCR V-J signatures, a discovery cohort of around 100 patients was used, comprising under 45 with Graves' ophthalmopathy and around 60 with stable Graves' hyperthyroidism. Whether ophthalmopathy could be predicted prospectively was tested in an independent validation cohort made up of fewer than 20 hyperthyroidism patients plus 17 patients who later progressed to ophthalmopathy. The 75 to 100 discovery patients were randomly divided into training and test sets at a 7:3 ratio. In about six Graves' hyperthyroidism patients, the study also compared T-cell repertoires from thyroid tissue with T-cell repertoires from blood. Following sampling, methimazole starting at 30 mg daily was given to hyperthyroidism patients, and high-dose intravenous methylprednisolone was given to ophthalmopathy patients. The paper describes TCR Vbeta CDR3 sequencing of about 140 peripheral blood samples, made up of under 50 ophthalmopathy patients, roughly 72 hyperthyroidism patients and roughly 17 progressor patients.

What the research found in general, with its limitations: Most expanded thyroid clonotypes (frequency above 0.001) were also detected in blood, suggesting blood repertoires may reflect thyroid immune responses. A model built on a 13 V-J signature distinguished ophthalmopathy from stable hyperthyroidism, reaching over 85% sensitivity and around 81% specificity in cross-validation and 80%/75% in testing. No statistical method was used to set the sample size in advance, and investigators knew the group allocation. During validation, the model predicted progression to ophthalmopathy a median of approximately 6.5 months ahead of onset, with roughly 65% sensitivity and under 85% specificity.

A patient counted as having stable Graves' hyperthyroidism if no progression to ophthalmopathy occurred over 18 months of follow-up. The hyperthyroidism patients were between 18 and 65 years old and newly diagnosed, with a disease duration of less than 2 months. Any patient with an uncontrolled infection, another autoimmune disease, pregnancy or lactation was excluded. Diagnoses were based on clinical symptoms, serum thyroxine and TRAb, thyroid ultrasound and orbital computed tomography. PBMCs were isolated from 10 ml of fresh peripheral blood by Ficoll-Paque density gradient centrifugation. Total RNA was extracted with Trizol reagent, and quality was checked on an Agilent 2100 Bioanalyzer.

The sample taken for sequencing was blood. The origin of this receptor is a woman aged 18-29 years with Graves' hyperthyroidism. Here the chain combines TRBV13 and TRBJ1-2, and 7 bases in between align with TRBD1. At the DNA level, the sequence is TGTGCCAGCAGCTCGGGACAGACGATTATAAACTATGGCTACACCTTC. Its translation reads: CASSSGQTIINYGYTF.